This is a list of T cell receptor beta chains from one sample in a study of blood T cells in healthy people across ages. TCRdb re-called the 5' RACE reads through MiXCR, storing one row per CDR3 protein. The table lists 580,000 or so distinct CDR3 sequences, less than 60% of them singletons. The sequencing input was blood. The source is a man at least 80 years old in good health. Each CDR3 is given with its conserved first and last residue. Each record gives: clone size, J gene, V gene, D gene, CDR3 protein, CDR3 DNA. The D gene is left open where the match is weak. The size entry is marked missing in some rows and otherwise reads once, few, many or a size class.

clone size: few
J gene: TRBJ2-2
V gene: TRBV27
D gene: NA
CDR3 protein: CASSFEEFGELFF
CDR3 DNA: TGTGCCAGCAGTTTCGAGGAGTTCGGGGAGCTGTTTTTT

clone size: NA
J gene: TRBJ2-7
V gene: TRBV10-3
D gene: TRBD1
CDR3 protein: CATSTGGNYEQYF
CDR3 DNA: TGTGCCACGTCGACAGGGGGGAACTACGAGCAGTACTTC

clone size: NA
J gene: TRBJ2-5
V gene: TRBV7-2
D gene: NA
CDR3 protein: CASSLNPTQETQYF
CDR3 DNA: TGTGCCAGCAGCTTAAATCCGACGCAAGAGACCCAGTACTTC

clone size: many
J gene: TRBJ1-4
V gene: TRBV7-2
D gene: TRBD1
CDR3 protein: CASSSTGQGGKLFF
CDR3 DNA: TGTGCCAGCAGCTCGACAGGGCAGGGTGGAAAACTGTTTTTT

clone size: few
J gene: TRBJ2-5
V gene: TRBV7-3
D gene: NA
CDR3 protein: CASSFSSKETQYF
CDR3 DNA: TGTGCCAGCAGCTTCTCTAGTAAGGAGACCCAGTACTTC

clone size: once
J gene: TRBJ1-5
V gene: TRBV20-1
D gene: TRBD1
CDR3 protein: CSALDRVSNQPQHF
CDR3 DNA: TGCAGTGCTCTCGACAGGGTTAGCAATCAGCCCCAGCATTTT

clone size: NA
J gene: TRBJ1-2
V gene: TRBV5-1
D gene: NA
CDR3 protein: CASSLEAGRGSVGYTF
CDR3 DNA: TGCGCCAGCAGCTTGGAGGCGGGCAGGGGTAGTGTTGGCTACACCTTC

clone size: NA
J gene: TRBJ2-1
V gene: TRBV5-1
D gene: NA
CDR3 protein: CASSILQNEQFF
CDR3 DNA: TGCGCCAGCAGCATACTACAGAATGAGCAGTTCTTC

clone size: NA
J gene: TRBJ2-3
V gene: TRBV9
D gene: TRBD2
CDR3 protein: CASSAQRGGTDTQYF
CDR3 DNA: TGTGCCAGCAGCGCCCAGCGGGGGGGCACAGATACGCAGTATTTT

clone size: few
J gene: TRBJ1-2
V gene: TRBV7-2
D gene: NA
CDR3 protein: CASSLVALKRRNYGYTF
CDR3 DNA: TGTGCCAGCAGCTTAGTTGCCTTAAAGAGGAGGAACTATGGCTACACCTTC

clone size: few
J gene: TRBJ2-1
V gene: TRBV29-1
D gene: NA
CDR3 protein: CSVEGALYNEQFF
CDR3 DNA: TGCAGCGTTGAAGGGGCATTATACAATGAGCAGTTCTTC

clone size: few
J gene: TRBJ2-3
V gene: TRBV7-2
D gene: NA
CDR3 protein: CASSLALPGGDTQYF
CDR3 DNA: TGTGCCAGCAGCTTAGCCCTACCGGGCGGGGATACGCAGTATTTT

clone size: once
J gene: TRBJ1-6
V gene: TRBV19
D gene: NA
CDR3 protein: CASSPINNSPLHF
CDR3 DNA: TGTGCCAGTAGTCCGATTAATAATTCACCCCTCCACTTT